The sequence of this T cell receptor (beta chain) was determined in a study of blood T cell repertoires in COVID-19. At the level of the study: T cells, B-cell-depleted T cells, or PBMCs provided the cDNA or gDNA that served as material.

Assay used: immunoSEQ multiplex PCR; TCRdb lists only in-frame clones, some missing. The repertoire holds 200,000 to 250,000 clones, with nearly 90% as singletons. This CDR3 is 14 amino acids long. Germline V gene sequence: CDR1 MNHEY, CDR2 SVGAGI. The V gene end was trimmed by 6 bases and the J gene end by 6 bases; junction bases not matched to a gene: 5. Sample: peripheral blood. The chain uses TRBV6-5 and TRBJ2-1; TRBD1 matches at 10 bases. This receptor was obtained from a woman under 30 who had recovered from COVID-19. This chain's CDR3 is CASRPGQGLNEQFF. CDR3 coding DNA: TGTGCCAGCAGACCGGGACAGGGGCTCAATGAGCAGTTCTTC.